Presented here are 18 T cell receptor beta chains from one specimen sequenced in a study of regulatory T cells in long-lasting Graves disease. Time point defined: newly diagnosed GD, antithyroid drugs for less than 3 months. The authors made the TCR library using RNA they extracted from PBMCs. Arm-PCR of CDR3 regions with iRepertoire HTBI primers generated TCR beta libraries. TCRdb processed the multiplex PCR reads anew with MiXCR; each CDR3 protein has one entry. Of about 440,000 distinct CDR3 sequences listed, 16% are singletons. The same sample was also studied in work on T cells in Graves' hyperthyroidism and ophthalmopathy.

The material was peripheral blood mononuclear cells (PBMCs), obtained at new diagnosis, from a patient treated with antithyroid drugs. Every receptor here comes from a woman younger than 35 with Graves disease.

In this sample, this clonotype turned up many times. V usage is TRBV2 and J usage is TRBJ2-7; possible D gene TRBD1, 5 bases. This CDR3 spans 13 amino acids. Germline V gene sequence: CDR1 SNHLY, CDR2 FYNNEI. Deletions cut 7 bases from V and 6 bases from J, with 16 bases between. The CDR3 loop is CASNRQGMSEQYF. The DNA of the CDR3 is TGTGCCAGCAATCGGCAGGGAATGAGCGAGCAGTACTTC.

This clonotype was detected many times. V and J are TRBV7-9 and TRBJ1-1; D unresolved. V gave up 7 bases and J gave up 5 bases, with 11 bases separating them. The germline V gene has CDR1 SEHNR and CDR2 FQNEAQ (reference sequence). This CDR3 has 12 residues. This CDR3 is CASNRGVTEAFF. In DNA, the CDR3 is TGTGCCAGCAATCGTGGCGTAACTGAAGCTTTCTTT. Variable domain in full (rest from reference TRBV7-9 and TRBJ1-1): DTGVSQNPRHKITKRGQNVTFRCDPISEHNRLYWYRQTLGQGPEFLTYFQNEAQLEKSRLLSDRFSAERPKGSFSTLEIQRTEQGDSAMYLCASNRGVTEAFFGQGTRLTVV.

Ten or more counts support this clonotype. The gene calls are TRBV18 and TRBJ2-7; D is unresolved. V was shortened by 3 bases and J by 4 bases, with 13 bases between the two germline ends. The CDR3 is 14 amino acids. Per germline, CDR1 KGHSH and CDR2 LQKENI. CDR3 in DNA: TGTGCCAGCTCACCGAAACCGGGCGCTTACGAGCAGTACTTC. Translation: CASSPKPGAYEQYF.

This clonotype has at least ten counts. The J gene is TRBJ2-1, the V gene TRBV28; 14 positions match TRBD2. CDR3 length: 19 residues. The V segment lost 6 bases and the J segment 0 bases; nucleotides outside the gene matches: 10. The germline V gene has CDR1 MDHEN and CDR2 SYDVKM. CDR3 DNA sequence: TGTGCCAGCAGGGATCCCGGGACTAGCGGGAGCCGCTCCTACAATGAGCAGTTCTTC. This codes for CASRDPGTSGSRSYNEQFF.

This clonotype was detected only a few times. V is TRBV30 and J is TRBJ2-1; TRBD2 aligns across 7 bases. Germline trimming cut 3 bases from V and 5 bases from J; bases unmatched to any gene: 10. There are 15 residues in the CDR3. CDR1 and CDR2 from the germline V gene are GTSNPN and SVGIG (reference sequence). CDR3 protein: CAWRTGTNMNNEQFF. For the CDR3, the DNA is TGTGCCTGGAGGACCGGGACTAACATGAACAATGAGCAGTTCTTC.

There are many counts of this clonotype. V is TRBV28 and J is TRBJ1-2, with D possibly being TRBD1 (6 bases). Germline-derived CDR1 and CDR2 are MDHEN and SYDVKM. V was cut by 5 bases and J by 7 bases, with 8 bases left in between. CDR3 length: 11 residues. The CDR3 DNA is TGTGCCAGCAGTCACAGGGTTGGCTACACCTTC. This sequence encodes CASSHRVGYTF.

This clonotype was seen a handful of times. V is TRBV5-1 and J is TRBJ1-1; D gene uncertain. The V end was cut by 0 bases, the J end by 2 bases, with 14 bases between. CDR1 is SGHRS and CDR2 is YFSETQ in the germline V gene. This CDR3 spans 16 amino acids. CDR3 sequence (DNA): TGCGCCAGCAGCTTGGCCGTCGGCCTAGGAAACACTGAAGCTTTCTTT. Translated, it gives CASSLAVGLGNTEAFF.

The chain is built from TRBV6-1 and TRBJ2-1; 9 bases agree with TRBD2. Germline trimming cut 7 bases from V and 5 bases from J; bases unmatched to any gene: 9. The CDR3 is made up of 15 amino acids. Per germline, CDR1 MNHNS and CDR2 SASEGT. This CDR3 reads CASNKLAGLNNEQFF. CDR3 bases: TGTGCCAGCAACAAACTAGCGGGCCTTAACAATGAGCAGTTCTTC.

Ten or more counts support this clonotype. CDR3 DNA sequence: TGTGCCAGCAGCTTAGGTAGCGGCCCCAATGAGCAGTTCTTC. Translated, it gives CASSLGSGPNEQFF. The chain employs TRBV7-9 and TRBJ2-1; D might be TRBD2 (6 bases). Germline CDR1 reads SEHNR; CDR2 reads FQNEAQ (reference sequence). Trimming pared 1 base from V and 6 bases from J, leaving 10 bases between. The CDR3 covers 14 residues. Drawing the rest from reference TRBV7-9 and TRBJ2-1, the complete variable domain is DTGVSQNPRHKITKRGQNVTFRCDPISEHNRLYWYRQTLGQGPEFLTYFQNEAQLEKSRLLSDRFSAERPKGSFSTLEIQRTEQGDSAMYLCASSLGSGPNEQFFGPGTRLTVL.

The table lists this clonotype with many counts. The V and J genes are TRBV12-3 or TRBV12-4 and TRBJ2-3; D is uncertain. The CDR3 has 13 residues. The V and J ends lost 6 bases and 2 bases respectively, with 9 bases between them. The chain's CDR3 is CASSIRNTDTQYF. The CDR3 DNA reads as TGTGCCAGCAGCATTCGAAACACAGATACGCAGTATTTT.

This clonotype has a handful of counts. This chain uses TRBV10-3 with TRBJ1-3; D unresolved. The V and J ends lost 7 bases and 0 bases respectively, with 10 bases between them. Germline V lookup: CDR1 ENHRY, CDR2 SYGVKD. This CDR3 spans 14 amino acids. The CDR3 DNA reads as TGTGCCATCACTCCGCTCTCCTCTGGAAACACCATATATTTT. Amino acid sequence: CAITPLSSGNTIYF.

The sample holds many counts of this clonotype. V is TRBV12-3 or TRBV12-4 and J is TRBJ2-7; 9 nucleotides match TRBD2. V gave up 6 bases and J gave up 4 bases; unmatched junction bases: 10. The CDR3 totals 15 residues. In DNA form, the CDR3 reads TGTGCCAGCAGCTCCTCGAGCGGGAGGATGTACGAGCAGTACTTC. It translates to CASSSSSGRMYEQYF.

This chain joins TRBV19 and TRBJ2-1, with D perhaps matching TRBD2 (6 bases). Per germline, CDR1 LNHDA and CDR2 SQIVND (reference sequence). Trimming stripped 4 bases from V and 4 bases from J, with 8 bases between. CDR3 length: 13 residues. CDR3 residues: CASSTGVYNEQFF. In DNA form, the CDR3 reads TGTGCCAGTAGTACGGGGGTATACAATGAGCAGTTCTTC.

This clonotype was observed a few times. V is TRBV20-1 and J is TRBJ1-2; D might be TRBD1 (5 bases). Germline loops: CDR1 DFQATT, CDR2 SNEGSKA (reference sequence). The CDR3 has 11 amino acids. CDR3 DNA: TGCACCCTCGGGGTTGCAGGGGGCTACACCTTC. Amino acids: CTLGVAGGYTF.

This clonotype was detected many times. The chain is built from TRBV2 and TRBJ2-5, with 8 bases lining up with TRBD1. The CDR3 totals 14 residues. V lost 6 bases to trimming and J lost 5 bases; unmatched junction nucleotides: 8. In germline, CDR1 is SNHLY, CDR2 FYNNEI. The CDR3 DNA reads as TGTGCCAGCAGCCGGGACAGGAGCGTTGAGACCCAGTACTTC. Translated: CASSRDRSVETQYF.

The rearrangement joins TRBV6-1 to TRBJ2-1, with 8 positions matching TRBD2. J gave up 5 bases and V 2 bases, and 5 bases lay outside the gene matches. Germline lookup yields CDR1 MNHNS and CDR2 SASEGT. The CDR3 consists of 15 residues. CDR3 protein: CASSEYIAGNNEQFF. As DNA, the CDR3 is TGTGCCAGCAGTGAATACATAGCGGGGAACAATGAGCAGTTCTTC.

This clonotype has a count of ten or more. The chain is built from TRBV6-1 and TRBJ1-1, with D uncertain. Trimming stripped 6 bases from V and 0 bases from J, with 14 bases between. This CDR3 comprises 15 residues. Germline V lookup: CDR1 MNHNS, CDR2 SASEGT. Here the CDR3 reads CASSPNDNLNTEAFF. The CDR3 DNA sequence: TGTGCCAGCAGCCCCAATGACAATTTGAACACTGAAGCTTTCTTT.

This clonotype has at least ten counts. This chain links TRBV3-1 with TRBJ2-5; D remains ambiguous. V was trimmed by 2 bases and J by 2 bases, leaving 12 bases between them. This CDR3 comprises 15 residues. Germline V CDR1 and CDR2: LGHDT, YNNKEL (reference sequence). DNA of the CDR3: TGTGCCAGCAGCCAATGGTTGGTAGCACAAGAGACCCAGTACTTC. Amino acids: CASSQWLVAQETQYF.